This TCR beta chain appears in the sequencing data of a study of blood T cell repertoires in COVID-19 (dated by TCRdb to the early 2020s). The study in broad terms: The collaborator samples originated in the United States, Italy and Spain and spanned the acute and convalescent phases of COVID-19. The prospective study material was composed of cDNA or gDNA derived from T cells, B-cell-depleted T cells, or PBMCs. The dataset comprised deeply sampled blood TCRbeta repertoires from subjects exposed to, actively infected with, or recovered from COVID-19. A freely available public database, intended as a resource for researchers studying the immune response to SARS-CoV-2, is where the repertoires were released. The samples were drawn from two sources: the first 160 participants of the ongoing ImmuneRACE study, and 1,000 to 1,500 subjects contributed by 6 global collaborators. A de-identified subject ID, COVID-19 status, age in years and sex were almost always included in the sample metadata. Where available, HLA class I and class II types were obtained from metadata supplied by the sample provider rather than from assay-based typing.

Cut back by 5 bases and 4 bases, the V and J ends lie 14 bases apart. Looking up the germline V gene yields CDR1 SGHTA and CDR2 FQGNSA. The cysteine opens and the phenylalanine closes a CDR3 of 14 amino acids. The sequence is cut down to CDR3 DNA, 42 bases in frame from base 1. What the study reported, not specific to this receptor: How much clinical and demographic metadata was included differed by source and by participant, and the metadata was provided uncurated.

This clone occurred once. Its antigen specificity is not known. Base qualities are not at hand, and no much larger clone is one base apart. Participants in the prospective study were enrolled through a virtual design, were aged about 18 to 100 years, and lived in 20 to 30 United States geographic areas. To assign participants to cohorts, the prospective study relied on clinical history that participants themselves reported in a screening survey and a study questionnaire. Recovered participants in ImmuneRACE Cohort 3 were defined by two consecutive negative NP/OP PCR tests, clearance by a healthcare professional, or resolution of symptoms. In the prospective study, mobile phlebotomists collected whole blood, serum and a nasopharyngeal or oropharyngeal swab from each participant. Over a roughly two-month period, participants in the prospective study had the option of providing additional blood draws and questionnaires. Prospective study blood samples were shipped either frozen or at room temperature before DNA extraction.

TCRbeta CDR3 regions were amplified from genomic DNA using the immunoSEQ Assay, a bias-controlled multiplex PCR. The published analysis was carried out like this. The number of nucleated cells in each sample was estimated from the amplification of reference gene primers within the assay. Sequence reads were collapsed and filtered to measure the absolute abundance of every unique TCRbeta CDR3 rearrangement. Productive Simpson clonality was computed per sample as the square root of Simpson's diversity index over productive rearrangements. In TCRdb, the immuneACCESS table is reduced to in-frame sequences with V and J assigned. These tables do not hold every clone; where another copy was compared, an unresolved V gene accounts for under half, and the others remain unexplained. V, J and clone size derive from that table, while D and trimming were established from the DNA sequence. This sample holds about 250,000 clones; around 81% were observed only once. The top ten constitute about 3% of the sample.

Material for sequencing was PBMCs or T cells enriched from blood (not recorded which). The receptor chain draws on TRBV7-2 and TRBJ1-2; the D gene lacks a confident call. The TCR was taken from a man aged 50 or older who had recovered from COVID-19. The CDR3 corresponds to CASSVQINVYGYTF. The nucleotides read TGTGCCAGCAGCGTACAGATCAACGTCTATGGCTACACCTTC.